A selection of T cell receptor beta chains follows, all from one sample in a study of T cell clones after liver transplantation. Measured with immunoSEQ multiplex PCR; TCRdb has only the in-frame clones, and not every one. The profile shows tens of thousands of clones, roughly 82% of them singletons. The material was CD4+ T cells from blood, obtained about 46 months after liver transplant. These receptors all come from a human patient who received a liver transplant. Some T cells could come from the graft donor. The CDR3 runs from the conserved cysteine through the conserved F or W. A D gene is named only where the DNA matches it firmly. Not all rows give a size; the values are once, few, many and, for expanded clones, a class.

-	TRBV28	TRBJ1-5	TRBD1	TGTGCCAGCAGTTGGGACAGCCGACCGAATCAGCCCCAGCATTTT	CASSWDSRPNQPQHF
-	TRBV5-4	TRBJ2-3	TRBD2	TGTGCCAGCAGCACCGGACTAGCGGGAAACACAGATACGCAGTATTTT	CASSTGLAGNTDTQYF
-	TRBV5-4	TRBJ2-3	-	TGTGCCAGCAGCTTGGTCGGATACACAGATACGCAGTATTTT	CASSLVGYTDTQYF
-	TRBV28	TRBJ2-2	TRBD2	TGTGCCAGCAACCCTTGGGGGACTAGCGGAGCCCACACCGGGGAGCTGTTTTTT	CASNPWGTSGAHTGELFF
-	TRBV11-2	TRBJ2-7	TRBD2	TGTGCCAGCAGCTTAAGACTAGCGGGAGAGGTGCAGTACTTC	CASSLRLAGEVQYF
-	TRBV27	TRBJ2-1	-	TGTGCCAGCAGTAGATACAGCTCCTACAATGAGCAGTTCTTC	CASSRYSSYNEQFF
-	TRBV6-4	TRBJ2-2	TRBD1	TGTGCCAGCAGCGTGACAGGGATGGGCACCGGGGAGCTGTTTTTT	CASSVTGMGTGELFF
-	TRBV7-8	TRBJ2-7	-	TGTGCCAGCAGCTCTACCCCCAGCGACGAGCAGTACTTC	CASSSTPSDEQYF
-	TRBV11-2	TRBJ1-1	TRBD1	TGTGCCAGCAGCTTCCTCCGGGACAGGGAGGGTTTCTTT	CASSFLRDREGFF
-	TRBV28	TRBJ2-7	-	TGTGCCAGCATGCCGCACCTCCGCAAGATTTCCCAGGACGAGCAGTACTTC	CASMPHLRKISQDEQYF
-	TRBV10-3	TRBJ1-2	-	TGTGCCATCAGTGAACAGCTTAACTATGGCTACACCTTC	CAISEQLNYGYTF
-	TRBV18	TRBJ1-1	-	TGTGCCAGCTCACACGGGGTGAACACTGAAGCTTTCTTT	CASSHGVNTEAFF
-	TRBV5-1	TRBJ2-5	-	TGCGCCAGCAGCCTCAGCCAAGAGACCCAGTACTTC	CASSLSQETQYF
-	TRBV28	TRBJ1-1	-	TGTGCCAGCAGTTTTTGGGGGTTGCCTCAGGGCGCTGAAGCTTTCTTT	CASSFWGLPQGAEAFF
-	TRBV28	TRBJ2-1	TRBD1	TGTGCCAGCAGCCATATACCGGACAGGGTCCGCAATGAGCAGTTCTTC	CASSHIPDRVRNEQFF
once	TRBV10-3	TRBJ1-5	TRBD1	TGTGCCATCAGTGATTTTGACAGGGGTCGACATCAGCCCCAGCATTTT	CAISDFDRGRHQPQHF
-	TRBV2	TRBJ1-5	TRBD1	TGTGCCAGCAGCGGGACAGGGGAACATCAGCCCCAGCATTTT	CASSGTGEHQPQHF
-	TRBV6-1	TRBJ1-2	TRBD1	TGTGCCAGCAGTGCCCGACAGGGAGATGGCTACACCTTC	CASSARQGDGYTF
few	TRBV14	TRBJ2-5	-	TGTGCCAGCAGCCTATTCCAAGAGACCCAGTACTTC	CASSLFQETQYF
once	TRBV6-1	TRBJ2-1	-	TGTGCCAGCAGTGAAAGTCAGCACAATGAGCAGTTCTTC	CASSESQHNEQFF
few	TRBV5-6	TRBJ2-5	-	TGTGCCAGCAGCTCCCACGGACAAGAGACCCAGTACTTC	CASSSHGQETQYF
-	TRBV28	TRBJ2-5	TRBD1	TGTGCCAGCAGTTTCTGGACAGGAAGGGAGACCCAGTACTTC	CASSFWTGRETQYF
-	TRBV2	TRBJ2-6	-	TGTGCCAGCGGGCCCCTCGTTGGCCCTGGGGCCAACGTCCTGACTTTC	CASGPLVGPGANVLTF
-	TRBV7-9	TRBJ2-2	-	TGTGCCAGCAGCTTAGATAGGGTTGGAGACACCGGGGAGCTGTTTTTT	CASSLDRVGDTGELFF
-	TRBV19	TRBJ2-5	TRBD1	TGTGCCAGTAGTCCCGGGACAGGCGGTCAAGAGACCCAGTACTTC	CASSPGTGGQETQYF
-	TRBV6-1	TRBJ2-1	-	TGTGCCAGCAGCCCTGTGGAACGTGAGCAGTTCTTC	CASSPVEREQFF
few	TRBV7-9	TRBJ2-7	TRBD1	TGTGCCAGCAGCTTAACGGGGACAGGGGACCACGAGCAGTACTTC	CASSLTGTGDHEQYF
-	TRBV7-2	TRBJ1-1	-	TGTGCCAGCAGCTTAGGGAGTCGGATAGAAGCTTTCTTT	CASSLGSRIEAFF
-	TRBV21-1	TRBJ1-1	-	TGTGCCAGCAGCCCCGTGAGCAAAAAAGGGATTTGCACTGAAGCTTTCTTT	CASSPVSKKGICTEAFF
-	TRBV2	TRBJ1-2	-	TGTGCCAGCAGGACGGACAGCTATGGCTACACCTTC	CASRTDSYGYTF
-	TRBV18	TRBJ2-7	TRBD2	TGTGCCAGCTCACAATCGAGCGGGAGAACCTCCGCCGAGCAGTACTTC	CASSQSSGRTSAEQYF
-	TRBV2	TRBJ2-1	TRBD2	TGTGCCAGCCGTCCGGGACTAGTAGGCAATGAGCAGTTCTTC	CASRPGLVGNEQFF
-	TRBV7-2	TRBJ2-2	-	TGTGCCAGCAGCCCGCTCCCGGCAGGTGCCACCGGGGAGCTGTTTTTT	CASSPLPAGATGELFF
-	TRBV27	TRBJ2-3	TRBD2	TGTGCCAGCAGTTTATCGGGACTAGCGGGTAGCACAGATACGCAGTATTTT	CASSLSGLAGSTDTQYF
-	TRBV9	TRBJ2-1	-	TGTGCCAGCAGCGTAGGGTCCTACAATGAGCAGTTCTTC	CASSVGSYNEQFF
-	TRBV28	TRBJ1-3	TRBD1	TGTGCCAGCAGCTCGACAGGGGACTCTGGAAACACCATATATTTT	CASSSTGDSGNTIYF
-	TRBV5-1	TRBJ2-5	-	TGCGCCAGCAGCTTGGCCTGGACGCTGCAAGAGACCCAGTACTTC	CASSLAWTLQETQYF
once	TRBV27	TRBJ2-7	-	TGTGCCAGCAGTTTATCGAGTCAGGGGCTCTACGAGCAGTACTTC	CASSLSSQGLYEQYF
few	TRBV28	TRBJ2-3	TRBD2	TGTGCCAGCAGCCTCTCACTAGCGGGAGGGCCGGCAGATACGCAGTATTTT	CASSLSLAGGPADTQYF
-	TRBV5-1	TRBJ2-1	-	TGCGCCAGCAGCCGCGGAGGGGCGAGCTCCTACAATGAGCAGTTCTTC	CASSRGGASSYNEQFF
-	TRBV9	TRBJ2-3	TRBD2	TGTGCCAGTAGCGGGATTAGCACAGATACGCAGTATTTT	CASSGISTDTQYF
-	TRBV4-2	TRBJ1-3	TRBD1	TGTGCCAGCAGCCGAACCCCCACGACAGGGTCTGGAAACACCATATATTTT	CASSRTPTTGSGNTIYF
-	TRBV9	TRBJ2-7	TRBD1	TGTGCCAGCAGCCCCCCGGACAGGGGACCCTACGAGCAGTACTTC	CASSPPDRGPYEQYF
-	TRBV14	TRBJ2-6	-	TGTGCCAGCAGCCTGGATCTTCAGGCCAACGTCCTGACTTTC	CASSLDLQANVLTF
-	TRBV29-1	TRBJ2-1	TRBD2	TGCAGCGTTGATACTAGCGGGGGTTCCTACAATGAGCAGTTCTTC	CSVDTSGGSYNEQFF
-	TRBV6-5	TRBJ2-5	-	TGTGCCAGCAGTTACTCGCCCTGGGGGGAGACCCAGTACTTC	CASSYSPWGETQYF